The present entry profiles one T cell receptor beta chain with its context. Its antigen is unidentified. The germline gene is not matched at one end of the junction; a read error may be the cause. UMIs and sample barcodes were carried by the TCR alpha and TCR beta cDNA libraries that 5'RACE produced using constant-segment primers. TCRdb redid the calling of the 5' RACE reads with MiXCR, one entry per CDR3 protein. The sample comprises hundreds of thousands of distinct CDR3 sequences, around 20% of which are singletons, and around 8.4% rests with the top ten. Germline CDR1 and CDR2: SGHVS and FQNEAQ. The CDR3 has 14 amino acids. The data are from a study of T-cell memory formation after mild COVID-19. General study results and limits: CD4+ contracting clones lay mainly in CM and EM, CD8+ ones in EMRA.

The TCR was taken from an adult woman who had mild COVID-19 (a few samples of this study predate the infection). Cell type and time point are not known. The sequenced material came from PBMCs or a T cell subset sorted from them (not recorded which). This chain joins TRBV7-8 and TRBJ2-7; TRBD2 aligns across 11 bases. The CDR3 DNA reads TGTGCCAGCAGCTTAGGACTAGCGGGACTCCTAGCCCTTTTC. Its protein product is CASSLGLAGLLALF.